The 5 T cell receptor beta chains in this list originate from one sample, sequenced in a study of sequential checkpoint blockade in melanoma. This sample's treatment: randomized to nivolumab then ipilimumab (arm A) or the reverse (arm B). TCRdb keeps only in-frame clones here, not all; method: immunoSEQ multiplex PCR. Of around 18,000 clones in the sample, 69% are singletons; the top ten hold under 20%. Here the sequenced sample was CD8+ T cells sorted from blood (inferred from file names), taken from a patient given nivolumab and ipilimumab in sequence. Every receptor here comes from a human donor with melanoma.

This chain uses TRBV7-9 with TRBJ2-2, with D perhaps TRBD1 (5 bases). This CDR3 region has 18 residues. Per the germline V gene, CDR1 is SEHNR and CDR2 is FQNEAQ (reference sequence). Trimming took off 5 bases at V and 4 bases at J, with 23 bases between the two ends. The CDR3 is CASSVRLPDSLGTGELFF. In DNA form, the CDR3 reads TGTGCCAGCAGCGTACGTCTCCCTGACAGTTTGGGCACCGGGGAGCTGTTTTTT.

The J gene is TRBJ2-2, the V gene TRBV7-9; 7 nucleotides match TRBD2. The J segment lost 6 bases and the V segment lost 1 base, leaving 2 bases of the junction unmatched. CDR1 and CDR2 from the germline V gene are SEHNR and FQNEAQ (reference sequence). CDR3 size: 14 residues. In DNA form, the CDR3 reads TGTGCCAGCAGCTTAGTGGCGGGGGCCGGGGAGCTGTTTTTT. It translates to CASSLVAGAGELFF.

The chain employs TRBV11-3 and TRBJ1-2; 7 positions match TRBD1. Germline assignment: CDR1 SGHNT and CDR2 YENEEA. After removal of 2 bases from V and 7 bases from J, the junction contained 7 bases not matched to a gene. The CDR3 consists of 14 residues. The CDR3 region has the DNA TGTGCCAGCAGCTTAACGGCAGGGGGATTTGGCTACACCTTC. Translated, it gives CASSLTAGGFGYTF.

This sequence joins TRBV28 and TRBJ1-2; 11 positions agree with TRBD1. With V trimmed by 6 bases and J by 2 bases, 5 bases remained unmatched. CDR3 size: 15 residues. The germline gives CDR1 MDHEN, CDR2 SYDVKM. CDR3 protein: CASSYWTGGNYGYTF. The CDR3 bases are TGTGCCAGCAGCTACTGGACAGGGGGCAACTATGGCTACACCTTC.

The rearrangement uses TRBV5-1 and TRBJ1-1; no clear D. Between the trimmed V and J ends, which lost 0 bases and 4 bases, there was a span of 10 bases. Germline values: CDR1 SGHRS, CDR2 YFSETQ. The CDR3 length is 14 residues. The CDR3 nucleotides are TGCGCCAGCAGCTTGGACCTTTCGGGCACTGAAGCTTTCTTT. It is translated as CASSLDLSGTEAFF.